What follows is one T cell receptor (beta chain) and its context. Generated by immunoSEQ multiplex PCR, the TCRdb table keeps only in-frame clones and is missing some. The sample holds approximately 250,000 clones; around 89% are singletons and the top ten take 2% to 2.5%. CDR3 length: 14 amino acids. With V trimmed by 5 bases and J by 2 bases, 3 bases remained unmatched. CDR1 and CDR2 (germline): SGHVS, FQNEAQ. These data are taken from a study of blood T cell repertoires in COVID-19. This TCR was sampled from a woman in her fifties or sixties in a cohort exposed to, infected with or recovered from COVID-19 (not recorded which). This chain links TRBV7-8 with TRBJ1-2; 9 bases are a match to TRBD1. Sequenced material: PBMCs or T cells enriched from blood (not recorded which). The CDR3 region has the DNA TGTGCCAGCAGCGCGGGGACAGGGAACTATGGCTACACCTTC. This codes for CASSAGTGNYGYTF.